These 26 T cell receptor beta chains share one sample of origin, sequenced in a study of T cells in narcolepsy. Only in-frame clones appear in the TCRdb table, and some are missing; sequencing was by immunoSEQ multiplex PCR. Of 25,000 to 35,000 clones listed, about nine tenths are singletons. Sequenced material: CD45RA- memory CD4+ T cells from PBMCs. The receptors shown here come from a human donor with narcolepsy.

The sample holds one count of this clone. The chain recombines TRBV4-2 with TRBJ2-7; D perhaps matches TRBD2 (6 bases). The CDR3 sequence is 15 residues long. V was clipped by 6 bases and J by 5 bases, with 20 bases between them. Germline V gives CDR1 LGHNA, CDR2 YNFKEQ. The CDR3 sequence is CASRFGPEGLNEQYF. In nucleotides, the CDR3 is TGTGCCAGCAGATTCGGGCCGGAGGGTCTGAACGAGCAGTACTTC.

The chain couples TRBV2 to TRBJ2-4, with TRBD1 identical over 7 bases. This CDR3 region has 14 residues. J lost 7 bases, V lost 8 bases, and 11 bases had no gene match. Germline CDR1 is SNHLY and CDR2 is FYNNEI. CDR3 amino acids: CASRQGRDSNIQYF. The DNA for the CDR3 is TGTGCCAGCCGACAGGGAAGGGATTCGAACATTCAGTACTTC.

CDR3 residues: CASIGTADTDTQYF. The CDR3 DNA sequence: TGTGCCAGCATCGGGACAGCCGACACAGATACGCAGTATTTT. The V and J genes are TRBV6-1 and TRBJ2-3; 7 bases align to TRBD1. Germline CDR1 reads MNHNS; CDR2 reads SASEGT. This CDR3 contains 14 residues. V shed 7 bases and J 2 bases; nucleotides not matched to a gene: 6.

The rearrangement uses TRBV30 and TRBJ2-1, with 11 bases lining up with TRBD2. CDR1 GTSNPN and CDR2 SVGIG come from the germline V gene (reference sequence). The CDR3 has 14 residues. J was trimmed by 7 bases and V by 3 bases; bases with no gene match: 5. The CDR3 loop is CAWSPGLAVNEQFF. For the CDR3, the DNA is TGTGCCTGGAGCCCGGGACTAGCGGTAAATGAGCAGTTCTTC.

The gene calls are TRBV19 and TRBJ1-2; D perhaps matches TRBD1 (5 bases). Germline CDR1 is LNHDA and CDR2 is SQIVND (reference sequence). V lost 0 bases to trimming and J lost 8 bases, with 13 bases between them. CDR3 length: 14 amino acids. Here the CDR3 reads CASSIDGMGDGYTF. The CDR3 region has the DNA TGTGCCAGTAGTATAGATGGGATGGGGGACGGCTACACCTTC.

J is TRBJ2-1 and V is TRBV19; 11 bases map to TRBD2. The CDR3 length is 16 residues. The germline gives CDR1 LNHDA, CDR2 SQIVND (reference sequence). Losses at the gene ends were 9 bases for V and 6 bases for J; bases not matched to a gene: 13. CDR3 sequence reads: CASTSGSFSHRNEQFF. In DNA, the CDR3 is TGTGCCAGCACTAGCGGGAGTTTTTCCCATCGCAATGAGCAGTTCTTC.

The rearrangement joins TRBV7-2 to TRBJ2-5; 10 positions agree with TRBD2. V was clipped by 1 base and J by 1 base; unmatched bases: 9. This CDR3 is built from 18 residues. Germline V gene sequence: CDR1 SGHTA, CDR2 FQGNSA. Here the CDR3 DNA reads TGTGCCAGCAGCTTAGGGCGGCTCGGACTAGCGGCCCAAGAGACCCAGTACTTC. This codes for CASSLGRLGLAAQETQYF.

J is TRBJ2-1 and V is TRBV14; D could derive from TRBD1 or TRBD2 (5 bases each). Germline V gene lookup returns CDR1 SGHDN and CDR2 FVKESK. The CDR3 runs 13 residues. Trimming removed 5 bases from V and 10 bases from J, with 15 bases in between. The CDR3 reads CASSGTPWSEQFF. The CDR3 DNA reads TGTGCCAGCAGCGGGACCCCATGGAGCGAGCAGTTCTTC.

The genes are TRBV6-1 and TRBJ1-5; 11 bases are shared with TRBD1. Looked up from germline, CDR1 is MNHNS and CDR2 is SASEGT. V shed 0 bases, J shed 8 bases, and the junction held 3 bases outside the gene matches. The CDR3 contains 15 residues. The CDR3 protein is CASSEALGQGEPQHF. In nucleotides, the CDR3 is TGTGCCAGCAGTGAAGCTTTGGGACAGGGGGAGCCCCAGCATTTT.

V gene TRBV7-9 combines with J gene TRBJ1-1, with D perhaps matching TRBD1 (6 bases). The CDR3 loop spans 14 amino acids. V shed 8 bases and J shed 1 base, with 14 bases lying between them. Germline V lookup: CDR1 SEHNR, CDR2 FQNEAQ (reference sequence). The CDR3 DNA reads as TGTGCCAGCTCCCGCGGGGGGGCGAACACTGAAGCTTTCTTT. Its protein product is CASSRGGANTEAFF.

This chain uses TRBV6-5 with TRBJ1-2, with 7 bases fitting TRBD1. Germline V CDR1 and CDR2: MNHEY, SVGAGI. The CDR3 has 14 amino acids. Unmatched junction bases numbered 7, after V lost 5 bases and J lost 4 bases. CDR3 sequence (DNA): TGTGCCAGCAGTGAAGAAGGGACAGTCTATGGCTACACCTTC. As protein: CASSEEGTVYGYTF.

The chain carries TRBV5-4 and TRBJ1-1; D may be TRBD1 (5 bases). Germline CDR1 and CDR2: SGHNT and YYREEE (reference sequence). This CDR3 contains 13 residues. V was trimmed by 0 bases and J by 8 bases, leaving 11 bases between them. The CDR3 loop reads CASSLGGTGEAFF. Written as DNA, the CDR3 is TGTGCCAGCAGCTTGGGTGGTACAGGAGAAGCTTTCTTT.

The chain links TRBV4-1 to TRBJ1-1; D is ambiguous. Germline V CDR1 and CDR2: MGHRA, YSYEKL. This CDR3 has 15 residues. Trimming pared 4 bases from V and 3 bases from J, leaving 15 bases between. The CDR3, as DNA: TGCGCCAGCAGCCCCGGCGTGGGGTGGGACACTGAAGCTTTCTTT. It specifies CASSPGVGWDTEAFF.

The rearrangement links TRBV28 to TRBJ1-5, with a weak D call TRBD1 (5 bases). Looked up from germline, CDR1 is MDHEN and CDR2 is SYDVKM. V lost 2 bases to trimming and J lost 7 bases, with 9 bases between them. CDR3 length: 13 residues. The CDR3 region is CASSLRGGQPQHF. DNA of the CDR3: TGTGCCAGCAGTTTAAGGGGCGGACAGCCCCAGCATTTT.

The chain combines TRBV2 with TRBJ1-2; D gene unclear. V was trimmed by 1 base and J by 8 bases, leaving 5 bases between them. Looked up from germline, CDR1 is SNHLY and CDR2 is FYNNEI. The CDR3 has 11 residues. DNA of the CDR3: TGTGCCAGCAGTGAAGAAGTAGGCTACACCTTC. Its translation: CASSEEVGYTF.

The chain is built from TRBV25-1 and TRBJ1-1, with D possibly matching TRBD1 (5 bases). Per the germline V gene, CDR1 is MGHDK and CDR2 is SYGVNS. The length of the CDR3 is 15 residues. V shed 2 bases and J shed 8 bases, with 18 bases lying between them. CDR3 in amino acids: CASSESSLAGNEAFF. The CDR3, as DNA: TGTGCCAGCAGTGAAAGTTCACTAGCAGGGAACGAAGCTTTCTTT.

This chain uses TRBV27 with TRBJ2-3, with no clear D. CDR1 is MNHEY and CDR2 is SMNVEV in the germline V gene (reference sequence). V lost 8 bases and J lost 1, with 10 bases in between. The CDR3 has 13 residues. CDR3 sequence: CASEKAGTDTQYF. For the CDR3, the DNA is TGTGCCAGCGAGAAGGCGGGCACAGATACGCAGTATTTT.

This clone has only one observation. The chain joins TRBV6-5 to TRBJ1-3, with no clear D. With 0 bases removed from V and 2 bases from J, the gap between germline ends came to 11 bases. Germline V gene sequence: CDR1 MNHEY, CDR2 SVGAGI. The CDR3 is made up of 16 amino acids. CDR3 sequence (DNA): TGTGCCAGCAGTTACTCGAATATGGGAACTGGAAACACCATATATTTT. It is translated as CASSYSNMGTGNTIYF.

This clone showed up just once. The rearrangement uses TRBV6-5 and TRBJ1-6, with D perhaps matching TRBD1 (5 bases). The CDR3 is made up of 12 amino acids. Germline CDR1 reads MNHEY; CDR2 reads SVGAGI. V lost 6 bases, J lost 11 bases, and 11 bases lay in between. The DNA for the CDR3 is TGTGCCAGCAGGGAGGGGTCTGCACCCCTCCACTTT. It codes for CASREGSAPLHF.

This clone was seen a single time. V gene TRBV7-8 combines with J gene TRBJ2-7; possibly TRBD1 for D (5 bases). The germline gives CDR1 SGHVS, CDR2 FQNEAQ. This CDR3 contains 15 residues. V lost 5 bases to trimming and J lost 6 bases, with 20 bases between them. Written as DNA, the CDR3 is TGTGCCAGCAGCCAAACTCTCAGGGAAAGGGGCGAGCAGTACTTC. It specifies CASSQTLRERGEQYF.

The V gene is TRBV28, the J gene TRBJ1-2; tentatively, D is TRBD1 (6 bases). The germline V and J ends were trimmed by 11 bases and 4 bases, with 26 bases remaining between them. Germline CDR1 MDHEN, CDR2 SYDVKM. CDR3 length equals 16 residues. This CDR3 reads CASQSGGAISLYGYTF. DNA for the CDR3: TGTGCCTCTCAAAGTGGGGGCGCAATTTCTCTCTATGGCTACACCTTC.

Remarks on this clone: This sample includes further DNA sequences coding for the same CDR3. This sequence joins TRBV19 and TRBJ1-2; D gene uncertain. CDR3 length equals 14 residues. The germline gives CDR1 LNHDA, CDR2 SQIVND (reference sequence). Trimming took 4 bases from V and 0 from J, leaving 9 bases between them. The CDR3 protein is CASSRTSANYGYTF. The CDR3 region has the DNA TGTGCCAGTAGTAGAACGTCCGCTAACTATGGCTACACCTTC.

The CDR3 loop is CSASELIEQFF. Here the CDR3 DNA reads TGCAGTGCTAGTGAGCTGATCGAGCAGTTCTTC. The rearrangement uses TRBV20-1 and TRBJ2-1; D uncertain. CDR1 DFQATT and CDR2 SNEGSKA come from the germline V gene (reference sequence). V was cut by 3 bases and J by 10 bases, with 10 bases left in between. The CDR3 covers 11 residues.

The chain links TRBV5-6 to TRBJ2-7, with D perhaps matching TRBD1 (6 bases). The CDR3 is 14 amino acids. Germline CDR1 SGHDT, CDR2 YYEEEE. V was trimmed by 4 bases and J by 0 bases, leaving 11 bases between them. The CDR3 DNA reads TGTGCCAGCAGCCGGGACACTATCTCCTACGAGCAGTACTTC. The encoded protein is CASSRDTISYEQYF.

This clone was seen a few times. The rearrangement joins TRBV5-1 to TRBJ2-3, with TRBD2 as a possible D gene (6 bases). This CDR3 comprises 15 residues. CDR1 is SGHRS and CDR2 is YFSETQ in the germline V gene. Trimming removed 5 bases at V and 7 bases at J, with 20 bases between. In nucleotides, the CDR3 is TGCGCCAGCAGACCCGGGCTAGCGAACTTGAATACGCAGTATTTT. The encoded protein is CASRPGLANLNTQYF.

The chain combines TRBV7-6 with TRBJ2-7; D call uncertain. Per the germline V gene, CDR1 is SGHVS and CDR2 is FNYEAQ. V lost 6 bases and J 3 bases, leaving 9 bases between the germline ends. The CDR3 is 12 amino acids. This CDR3 is CASSDDIYEQYF. CDR3 DNA: TGTGCCAGCAGTGACGACATCTACGAGCAGTACTTC.